What follows is one TCR beta chain and its context. Its antigen remains unknown. This sample was included in a study of T cell repertoires in cytomegalovirus infection. On the study more broadly: Recently identified HLA-C-restricted CMV epitopes were used, and well-studied HLA-B-restricted CMV epitopes were used as well. CMV infection together with matching HLA type was indicated by public TCR beta signatures.

Findings and limits, study-wide: Ex vivo responses were dominated by HLA-C-restricted CMV-specific TCR beta clonotypes.

Via MiXCR, TCRdb re-called the reads, giving one row per CDR3 protein. Here the sample spans 680,000 or so distinct CDR3 sequences, 30% to 40% being singletons. The ends lost 2 bases at V and 10 bases at J; junction bases unmatched: 7. Germline V gene sequence: CDR1 LNHDA, CDR2 SQIVND (reference sequence). CDR3 size: 14 residues. The sequencing here drew on cultured PBMCs, taken from culture after CMV antigen stimulation. The rearrangement links TRBV19 to TRBJ2-1; 8 bases are a match to TRBD1. The origin of this receptor is a human donor in good health (CMV status not recorded). Some clones in this sample may be carry-over from other donors' samples. In DNA form, the CDR3 reads TGTGCCAGTAGTATACGGGACAGGAAGGGCGAGCAGTTCTTC. It translates to CASSIRDRKGEQFF.